The 23 T cell receptor beta chains reported below all come from one sample, sequenced in a study of tumor-infiltrating lymphocytes in primary liver carcinoma. It was from approximately 20-30 mg of unsorted bulk tissue that RNA and DNA were co-extracted. The investigators made TCR beta cDNA from about 0.45 ug total RNA, using a constant-region primer. Library construction for TCR beta comprised three nested multiplex PCR rounds performed with slightly modified ARM-PCR. TRBV1-TRBV30 forward primers and a C-beta reverse primer were used in the first two PCR rounds, which each ran for around 11 cycles. TCRdb reanalysed the multiplex PCR reads using MiXCR and keeps one entry per CDR3 protein. The sample holds some 20,000 distinct CDR3 sequences, 60% to 80% seen once. Sequenced sample: liver tumor tissue from sampling region 4. Noted subset: tumor region T4, right-lateral pole. Every receptor here comes from a woman aged 25 to 45 with primary liver carcinoma and hepatitis B virus infection.

Details on this clonotype: Given a much more abundant clone one base away, this may be a read error. This chain links TRBV11-2 with TRBJ2-7; TRBD1 agrees at 7 bases. The CDR3 sequence is 15 residues long. Germline V gene data show CDR1 as SGHAT and CDR2 as FQNNGV. In DNA form, the CDR3 reads TGTGCCAGCAACTTATTGGGACAGAGATCCTACGAGCAGTACTTT. Amino acid sequence: CASNLLGQRSYEQYF.

A word on this clonotype: At one end, the junction sequence differs from germline, possibly due to a read error. The CDR3 nucleotides read TGTGCCAACAATGAAACCCTTCCCGGGGGCGCCGCGAATACCGGGGAGCTGTTTTTT. Protein sequence: CANNETLPGGAANTGELFF. The chain employs TRBV6-1 and TRBJ2-2; D may correspond to TRBD1 or TRBD2 (6 bases each). The CDR3 is 19 amino acids. The germline gives CDR1 MNHNS, CDR2 SASEGT.

The sample holds one count of this clonotype. A junction end diverges from the germline sequence, so it may reflect a read error. The J gene is TRBJ1-3, the V gene TRBV10-3; D gene uncertain. The CDR3 covers 14 residues. CDR1 and CDR2 (germline): ENHRY, SYGVKD. CDR3: CAINDSVSGNAIYF. The CDR3 coding sequence is TGTGCCATCAATGATTCAGTTTCTGGAAACGCCATATATTTT.

The V and J genes are TRBV5-1 and TRBJ2-3; D perhaps matches TRBD1 (5 bases). The J call may be faulty, since TRBJ1-5 better matches the DNA end. The CDR3 is 14 amino acids. CDR1 and CDR2 from the germline V gene are SGHRS and YFSETQ. The CDR3 coding sequence is TGCGCCAGCAGCTTACAGGTGGCGGCAGATACGCAGCATTTT. It translates to CASSLQVAADTQHF.

A note on this clonotype: One end of the junction fails to match germline, which may point to a read error. The gene calls are TRBV11-2 and TRBJ2-5; D remains unclear. This CDR3 is 12 amino acids long. Per germline, CDR1 SGHAT and CDR2 FQNNGV. CDR3: CASSLVLESQYF. Written as DNA, the CDR3 is TGTGCCAGCAGCCTAGTGTTAGAGTCCCAGTACTTC.

For this clonotype: A read error may account for a junction end that differs from germline. The CDR3 DNA reads as TGTGCCAGCAGTCTGCGGATAGGGTTCACCCGGGAGTTGTTTTTT. Its translation is CASSLRIGFTRELFF. The genes are TRBV6-5 and TRBJ2-2; possible D gene TRBD2, 6 bases. The CDR3 length is 15 residues. Germline loops: CDR1 MNHEY, CDR2 SVGAGI.

In the case of this clonotype: The CDR3 does not end in the conserved phenylalanine or tryptophan, so this is likely a read error. DNA for the CDR3: TGTGCCAGCAGTACCGACATGGGGTTGACCCAGTACTCC. As protein: CASSTDMGLTQYS. The chain has TRBV6-5 and TRBJ2-5; D gene uncertain. Germline CDR1 is MNHEY and CDR2 is SVGAGI. The CDR3 spans 13 residues. The V end was cut by 5 bases, the J end by 7 bases, with 14 bases between.

To note about this clonotype: At one of its ends the junction is not consistent with the germline gene, which may arise from a read error. J is TRBJ2-5 and V is TRBV10-3; D unresolved. The CDR3 spans 15 residues. Germline V gene lookup returns CDR1 ENHRY and CDR2 SYGVKD. This CDR3 is CAISESDTTQETQYF. CDR3 coding DNA: TGTGCCATTAGTGAGTCGGATACCACACAAGAGACCCAGTACTTC.

This clonotype was counted a few times. The chain links TRBV15 to TRBJ2-1; 9 bases match TRBD2. Per germline, CDR1 LNHNV and CDR2 YYDKDF (reference sequence). The length of the CDR3 is 19 residues. Losses at the gene ends were 1 base for V and 0 bases for J; bases not matched to a gene: 10. The CDR3 sequence: CATSRVRSGRQSSYNEQFF. In DNA, the CDR3 is TGTGCCACCAGCAGAGTGAGGAGCGGGAGGCAGAGCTCCTACAATGAGCAGTTCTTC.

About this clonotype: Without the conserved terminal phenylalanine or tryptophan, this CDR3 likely stems from a read error. This rearrangement joins TRBV11-3 to TRBJ2-7; 9 bases line up with TRBD1. The junction had 12 bases not matched to a gene; V was cut back by 9 bases and J by 0 bases. The CDR3 is 16 residues long. Germline V gene data show CDR1 as SGHNT and CDR2 as YENEEA. The CDR3 DNA follows: TGTGCCAGGAGCCCCCGGGACAGGGATTACTCCTACGAGCAGTACTTA. Amino acids: CARSPRDRDYSYEQYL.

This sequence joins TRBV11-2 and TRBJ2-2; weak D call: TRBD1 (6 bases). Per germline, CDR1 SGHAT and CDR2 FQNNGV. Deletions cut 5 bases from V and 13 bases from J, with 26 bases between. The CDR3 consists of 16 residues. The CDR3 DNA is TGTGCCAGCAGCCCCGATCCCCAATTGAATACCAGGGGGCTGTTTTTT. Translation: CASSPDPQLNTRGLFF.

A word on this clonotype: At one end, the junction sequence differs from germline, possibly due to a read error. V and J are TRBV29-1 and TRBJ2-1; D is tentatively TRBD1 or TRBD2 (5 bases each). Germline CDR1 reads SQVTM; CDR2 reads ANQGSEA. The CDR3 loop spans 16 amino acids. The chain's CDR3 is CSVAGDGLLSYNERFF. The CDR3 region has the DNA TGCAGCGTCGCCGGGGACGGCCTTCTATCCTACAACGAGCGGTTCTTC.

A word on this clonotype: A read error may produce the germline difference seen at one junction end. The CDR3 is CASEGVVPTGELFF. CDR3 bases: TGTGCCAGTGAAGGAGTAGTTCCCACCGGGGAGCTATTTTTT. The genes are TRBV6-2 or TRBV6-3 and TRBJ2-2; D is perhaps TRBD2 (5 bases). The CDR3 is made up of 14 amino acids. The germline CDR1 and CDR2 sequences are MNHEY and SVGEGT.

The rearrangement links TRBV5-4 to TRBJ1-1, with no clear D. V lost 4 bases and J lost 5, with 12 bases in between. The CDR3 is made up of 13 amino acids. CDR1 is SGHNT, CDR2 YYREEE, per germline (reference sequence). In nucleotides, the CDR3 is TGTGCCAGCAGCCTAACATGGAGAACTGAAGCTTTCTTT. It encodes CASSLTWRTEAFF.

As for this clonotype: Because the CDR3 is missing its conserved closing phenylalanine or tryptophan, this is likely a read error. The chain uses TRBV7-8 and TRBJ1-5; D gene unclear. Trimming cost V 2 bases and J 11 bases, with 19 bases left between them. Germline CDR1 SGHVS, CDR2 FQNEAQ. This CDR3 is 15 amino acids long. CDR3 sequence: CASSLLVTAGKSQHY. CDR3 nucleotide sequence: TGTGCCAGCAGCTTACTTGTAACAGCGGGCAAGTCCCAGCATTAT.

Of note for this clonotype: A read error may produce the germline difference seen at one junction end. The V and J genes are TRBV5-1 and TRBJ2-5, with D maybe TRBD1 (5 bases). The CDR3 spans 15 residues. CDR1 SGHRS and CDR2 YFSETQ come from the germline V gene. The CDR3 nucleotides are TGCGTCAGCAACTCAGACAGAGTTGAACCAGAGACCCAGTACTTC. This codes for CVSNSDRVEPETQYF. The full variable domain, with the rest looked up from reference TRBV5-1 and TRBJ2-5, is KAGVTQTPRYLIKTRGQQVTLSCSPISGHRSVSWYQQTPGQGLQFLFEYFSETQRNKGNFPGRFSGRQFSNSRSEMNVSTLELGDSALYLCVSNSDRVEPETQYFGPGTRLLVL.

With respect to this clonotype: The junction shows a germline mismatch at one end, possibly a read error. The chain is built from TRBV11-3 and TRBJ2-1, with 13 positions matching TRBD2. Looked up from germline, CDR1 is SGHNT and CDR2 is YENEEA. This CDR3 spans 15 amino acids. CDR3 loop: CVSSLLAGGGYEQFF. The CDR3 DNA reads as TGTGTCAGCAGCCTACTAGCGGGGGGGGGCTATGAGCAGTTCTTC.

Comment on this clonotype: At one of its ends the junction is not consistent with the germline gene, which may arise from a read error. The rearrangement joins TRBV11-2 to TRBJ2-1; 8 nucleotides align to TRBD1. The CDR3 contains 15 residues. CDR1 and CDR2 from the germline V gene are SGHAT and FQNNGV. The CDR3 DNA sequence: TGTGCCAGCAGCTATATAGGACAGGGCGAAAATCGGCAGCTCTTC. Protein sequence: CASSYIGQGENRQLF. Using reference TRBV11-2 and TRBJ2-1 for the parts outside the CDR3, the full variable domain is EAGVAQSPRYKIIEKRQSVAFWCNPISGHATLYWYQQILGQGPKLLIQFQNNGVVDDSQLPKDRFSAERLKGVDSTLKIQPAKLEDSAVYLCASSYIGQGENRQLFGPGTRLTVL.

The J gene is TRBJ1-2, the V gene TRBV29-1, with 8 bases matching TRBD1. Germline CDR1 SQVTM, CDR2 ANQGSEA. The ends lost 4 bases at V and 4 bases at J; junction bases unmatched: 14. This CDR3 contains 16 residues. Here the CDR3 DNA reads TGCAGCGTTGTAAATTTTGGACAGGGAATACTCTATGGCTACACCTTC. Translated, it gives CSVVNFGQGILYGYTF.

About this clonotype itself: This CDR3 is missing its conserved last phenylalanine or tryptophan, likely due to a read error. The V call is TRBV30, the J call TRBJ1-1; TRBD1 is a possible D gene (6 bases). This CDR3 has 12 amino acids. The germline V gene has CDR1 GTSNPN and CDR2 SVGIG (reference sequence). Trimming pared 6 bases from V and 6 bases from J, leaving 14 bases between. CDR3: CACKSYRAEAFL. The CDR3 coding sequence is TGTGCCTGTAAATCTTACAGGGCTGAAGCTTTCTTA.

The rearrangement uses TRBV11-1 and TRBJ2-2; the match to TRBD2 covers 7 bases. The CDR3 is made up of 16 amino acids. V lost 9 bases to trimming and J lost 6 bases; unmatched junction nucleotides: 16. CDR1 is SGHAT and CDR2 is FQDESV in the germline V gene (reference sequence). CDR3 coding DNA: TGTGCCAGTATTAGGGTTATGGCGGGAGTGTCCGGGGAGCTGTTTTTT. It codes for CASIRVMAGVSGELFF.

With respect to this clonotype: The junction departs from germline at one end; a sequencing error may be responsible. This chain links TRBV11-2 with TRBJ2-2; no reliable D call. Germline CDR1 SGHAT, CDR2 FQNNGV. The CDR3 consists of 16 residues. For the CDR3, the DNA is TGTGACAGCAGCCCCGATCCCCAATTGAACACCGGTGAGTTGTTTTTT. Translated, it gives CDSSPDPQLNTGELFF.

On this clonotype: The junction shows a germline mismatch at one end, possibly a read error. This sequence joins TRBV4-3 and TRBJ1-2; weak D call: TRBD1 (5 bases). The CDR3 totals 15 residues. Germline V gene data show CDR1 as LGHNA and CDR2 as YSLEER. The CDR3 region is CASSQDWGKMNGYTF. CDR3 bases: TGCGCGAGCAGCCAAGATTGGGGCAAGATGAATGGCTACACCTTC.